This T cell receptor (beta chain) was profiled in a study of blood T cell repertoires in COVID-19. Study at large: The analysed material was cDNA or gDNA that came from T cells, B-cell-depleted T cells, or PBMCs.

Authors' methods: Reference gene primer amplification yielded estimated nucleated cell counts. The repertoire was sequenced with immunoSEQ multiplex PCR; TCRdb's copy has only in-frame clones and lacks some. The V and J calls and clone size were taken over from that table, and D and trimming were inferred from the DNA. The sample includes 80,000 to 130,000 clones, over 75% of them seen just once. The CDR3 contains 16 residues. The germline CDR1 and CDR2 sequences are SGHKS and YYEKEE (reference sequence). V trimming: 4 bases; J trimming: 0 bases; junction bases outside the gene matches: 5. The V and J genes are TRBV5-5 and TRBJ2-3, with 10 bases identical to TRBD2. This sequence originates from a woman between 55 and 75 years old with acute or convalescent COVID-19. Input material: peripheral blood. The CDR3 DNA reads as TGTGCCAGCAGCGCAGGACTAGCGGACAGCACAGATACGCAGTATTTT. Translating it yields CASSAGLADSTDTQYF.